Listed below are T cell receptor beta chains from one sample, sequenced in a study of T cell repertoires in cytomegalovirus infection. In TCRdb, the reads were re-called with MiXCR into one record per CDR3 protein. The sample contains roughly 150,000 distinct CDR3 sequences, about 20% of which appear only once. These receptors have no known antigen. The sample consisted of CD8+ T cells from cultured PBMCs, taken from culture after CMV antigen stimulation. The receptors here all came from a human donor in good health (CMV status not recorded). Some clones in this sample may be carry-over from other donors' samples. The CDR3 runs from the conserved cysteine through the conserved F or W. The D gene is left open where the match is weak. Rows give clone size only sometimes, using once, few, many, or a class for an expanded clone.

-,TRBJ1-1,few,TRBV7-2,TGTGCCAGCAGCTTAGGCTCGGGATCTGAAGCTTTCTTT,CASSLGSGSEAFF
TRBD1,TRBJ2-6,few,TRBV28,TGTGCCAGCAGCGCCCCGGGACAGGTCTTCTCTGGGGCCAACGTCCTGACTTTC,CASSAPGQVFSGANVLTF
TRBD1,TRBJ2-7,-,TRBV6-5,TGTGCCAGCAGTTCCGATAGGGACAGGGAATACGAGCAGTACTTC,CASSSDRDREYEQYF
-,TRBJ2-7,-,TRBV6-5,TGTGCCAGCAGATACACAGATTTTAATACCTACGAGCAGTACTTC,CASRYTDFNTYEQYF
TRBD1,TRBJ1-1,-,TRBV7-2,TGTGCCAGCAGCCCATGGACAGGACTGAACACTGAAGCTTTCTTT,CASSPWTGLNTEAFF
-,TRBJ2-5,few,TRBV7-2,TGTGCCAGCAGCTTGGGTTGGGGAAACCAAGAGACCCAGTACTTC,CASSLGWGNQETQYF
-,TRBJ2-1,-,TRBV6-2/TRBV6-3,TGTGCCAGCAGTTACACTAAGGCCTACAATGAGCAGTTCTTC,CASSYTKAYNEQFF
-,TRBJ1-1,few,TRBV12-3/TRBV12-4,TGTGCCAGCAGTTTAGGGAGCAGGGACCTCTTGAACACTGAAGCTTTCTTT,CASSLGSRDLLNTEAFF
TRBD1,TRBJ1-6,-,TRBV4-3,TGCGCCAGCAGCCAAGATCAGGGGGCGGATTCACCCCTCCACTTT,CASSQDQGADSPLHF
-,TRBJ1-2,few,TRBV12-3/TRBV12-4,TGTGCCAGCAGTTTAGCGAGGGGTGGCTATGGCTACACCTTC,CASSLARGGYGYTF
-,TRBJ2-5,-,TRBV19,TGTGCCAGTAGTATAGTCCCCGGGAGTTATGAGACCCAGTACTTC,CASSIVPGSYETQYF
TRBD1,TRBJ1-1,-,TRBV4-3,TGCGCCAGCAGCCAAGATCGGGGACAGGGGGGAGCTGAAGCTTTCTTT,CASSQDRGQGGAEAFF
TRBD1,TRBJ2-7,many,TRBV6-5,TGTGCCACCGAAGGACAGGGAGTCGACGAGCAGTACTTC,CATEGQGVDEQYF
TRBD1,TRBJ1-5,-,TRBV6-1,TGTGCCAGCAGAGGGACAGGCATCAATCAGCCCCAGCATTTT,CASRGTGINQPQHF
-,TRBJ1-5,few,TRBV6-1,TGTGCCAGCAGCTTCCACGGGGCAGGGGATCAGCCCCAGCATTTT,CASSFHGAGDQPQHF
TRBD2,TRBJ2-5,few,TRBV12-3/TRBV12-4,TGTGCCAGCAGTGGTCGACTAGCGGGGGTTGGAGAGACCCAGTACTTC,CASSGRLAGVGETQYF
TRBD1,TRBJ2-3,-,TRBV7-8,TGTGCCAGCAGCCTACAGGGGTGGGATACGCAGTATTTT,CASSLQGWDTQYF
TRBD2,TRBJ2-3,-,TRBV6-2/TRBV6-3,TGTGCCAGCAGCGGACTAGCGGGGGGAGTCGCAGATACGCAGTATTTT,CASSGLAGGVADTQYF
TRBD1,TRBJ2-7,many,TRBV7-2,TGTGCCAGCAGCTTACACGCAGGGGGCTCCTACGAGCAGTACTTC,CASSLHAGGSYEQYF
TRBD1,TRBJ1-2,few,TRBV27,TGTGCCAGCGCCCGCGTGGGGGCAGGGGGTTATGGCTACACCTTC,CASARVGAGGYGYTF
-,TRBJ1-6,few,TRBV9,TGTGCCAGCAGCGTAGGCGGCAATTCACCCCTCCACTTT,CASSVGGNSPLHF
TRBD2,TRBJ2-3,-,TRBV7-9,TGTGCCAGCAGCCCGGCGCTAGCGGCAGATACGCAGTATTTT,CASSPALAADTQYF
TRBD1,TRBJ1-5,-,TRBV28,TGTGCCAGCAGTTTTGACAGGGGGCTAGTTTTGCGCAATCAGCCCCAGCATTTT,CASSFDRGLVLRNQPQHF
-,TRBJ1-2,few,TRBV12-3/TRBV12-4,TGTGCCAGCAGTTTAGCCGGGCAGTATGGCTACACCTTC,CASSLAGQYGYTF
-,TRBJ2-3,-,TRBV3-1,TGTGCCAGCAGCCAAGGGACTACCAGCACAGATACGCAGTATTTT,CASSQGTTSTDTQYF
-,TRBJ1-2,few,TRBV12-3/TRBV12-4,TGTGCCAGCAGTGCCAGGGAAGGCTACACCTTC,CASSAREGYTF
-,TRBJ2-3,-,TRBV12-3/TRBV12-4,TGTGCCAGCAGTTTACGTTTCGGGGTAGATACGCAGTATTTT,CASSLRFGVDTQYF
TRBD2,TRBJ2-5,-,TRBV11-2,TGTGCCAGCAGACGCCCCCCGGGACTAGCGGCGTTGGAGACCCAGTACTTC,CASRRPPGLAALETQYF
-,TRBJ2-7,-,TRBV7-6,TGTGCCAGCAGCACACAATCCAGGGATTCCTACGAGCAGTACTTC,CASSTQSRDSYEQYF
-,TRBJ2-1,few,TRBV7-2,TGTGCCAGCAGCTTCGTAGGGTCCTACAATGAGCAGTTCTTC,CASSFVGSYNEQFF
-,TRBJ2-3,-,TRBV29-1,TGCAGCGTTGAAGATCGGGGCGGAACTAGCACAGATACGCAGTATTTT,CSVEDRGGTSTDTQYF
TRBD1,TRBJ2-2,few,TRBV7-2,TGTGCCAGCAGCTTGACAGGGGGAGGCACCGGGGAGCTGTTTTTT,CASSLTGGGTGELFF
-,TRBJ1-1,few,TRBV11-2,TGTGCCAGCAGCGACCGATCGGATTCATACCTGAACACTGAAGCTTTCTTT,CASSDRSDSYLNTEAFF
TRBD1,TRBJ2-7,-,TRBV7-2,TGTGCCAGCAGCCTGACAGGGGTCTACGAGCAGTACTTC,CASSLTGVYEQYF
-,TRBJ1-1,few,TRBV12-3/TRBV12-4,TGTGCCAGCACCAACGGTGGGCCTGGGGGCAAAGAAGCTTTCTTT,CASTNGGPGGKEAFF
TRBD1,TRBJ1-2,few,TRBV29-1,TGCAGCGTCTTTGACAGGGGAGGCTATGGCTACACCTTC,CSVFDRGGYGYTF
-,TRBJ2-5,few,TRBV4-1,TGCGCCAGCAGCCAAGTAATATCAGGAGGAGAGACCCAGTACTTC,CASSQVISGGETQYF